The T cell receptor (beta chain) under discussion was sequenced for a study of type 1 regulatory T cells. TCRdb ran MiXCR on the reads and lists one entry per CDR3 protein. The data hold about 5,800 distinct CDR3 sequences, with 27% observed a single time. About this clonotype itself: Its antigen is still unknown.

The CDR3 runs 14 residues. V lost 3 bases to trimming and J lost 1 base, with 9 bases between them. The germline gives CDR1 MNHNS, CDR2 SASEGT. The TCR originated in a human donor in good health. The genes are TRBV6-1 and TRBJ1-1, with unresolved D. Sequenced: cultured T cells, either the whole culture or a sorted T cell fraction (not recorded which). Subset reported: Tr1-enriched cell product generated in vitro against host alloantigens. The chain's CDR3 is CASSEWVGNTEAFF. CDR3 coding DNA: TGTGCCAGCAGTGAGTGGGTGGGGAACACTGAAGCTTTCTTT.